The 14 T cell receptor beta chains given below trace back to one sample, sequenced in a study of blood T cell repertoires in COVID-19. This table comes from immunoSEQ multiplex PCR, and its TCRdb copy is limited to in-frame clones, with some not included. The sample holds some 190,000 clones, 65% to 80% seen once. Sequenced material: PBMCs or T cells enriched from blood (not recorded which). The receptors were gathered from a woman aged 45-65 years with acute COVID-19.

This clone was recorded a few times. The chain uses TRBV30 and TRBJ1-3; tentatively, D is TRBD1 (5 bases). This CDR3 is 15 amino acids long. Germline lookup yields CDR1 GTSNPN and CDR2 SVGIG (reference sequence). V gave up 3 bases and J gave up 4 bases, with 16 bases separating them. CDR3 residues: CAWRNWQGGGNTIYF. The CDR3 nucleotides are TGTGCCTGGAGGAATTGGCAGGGCGGAGGAAACACCATATATTTT.

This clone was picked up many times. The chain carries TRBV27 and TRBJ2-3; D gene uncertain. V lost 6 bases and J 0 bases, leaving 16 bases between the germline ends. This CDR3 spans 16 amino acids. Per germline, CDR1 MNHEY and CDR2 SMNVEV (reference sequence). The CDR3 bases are TGTGCCAGCAGCCAACATCAGGTCTCTAGCACAGATACGCAGTATTTT. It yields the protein CASSQHQVSSTDTQYF.

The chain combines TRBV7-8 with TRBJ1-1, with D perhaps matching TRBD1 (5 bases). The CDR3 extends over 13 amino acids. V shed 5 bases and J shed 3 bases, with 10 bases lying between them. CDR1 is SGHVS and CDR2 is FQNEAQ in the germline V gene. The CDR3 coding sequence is TGTGCCAGCAGCACCCAGGGTGACACTGAAGCTTTCTTT. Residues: CASSTQGDTEAFF.

The CDR3 reads CASSYTDRTEQYV. As DNA, the CDR3 is TGTGCCAGCAGTTACACGGACAGGACCGAGCAGTACGTC. V and J are TRBV6-2 or TRBV6-3 and TRBJ2-7; 7 bases map to TRBD1. Germline CDR1 and CDR2: MNHEY and SVGEGT. This CDR3 comprises 13 residues. V lost 2 bases and J lost 6; bases outside the gene matches: 4.

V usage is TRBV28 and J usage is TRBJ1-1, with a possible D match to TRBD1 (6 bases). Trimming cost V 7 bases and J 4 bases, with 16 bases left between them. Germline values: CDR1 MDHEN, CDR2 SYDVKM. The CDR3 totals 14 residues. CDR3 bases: TGTGCCAGCAATAAACAGGGTCTCGGCACTGAAGCTTTCTTT. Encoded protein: CASNKQGLGTEAFF.

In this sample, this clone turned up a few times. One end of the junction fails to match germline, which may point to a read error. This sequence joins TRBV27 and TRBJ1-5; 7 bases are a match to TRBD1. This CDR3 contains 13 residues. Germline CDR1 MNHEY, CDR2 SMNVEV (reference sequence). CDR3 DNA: TGTGCCAGCAGTTTCTCGACAGGGTCAAAAGCGTTTTTT. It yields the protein CASSFSTGSKAFF.

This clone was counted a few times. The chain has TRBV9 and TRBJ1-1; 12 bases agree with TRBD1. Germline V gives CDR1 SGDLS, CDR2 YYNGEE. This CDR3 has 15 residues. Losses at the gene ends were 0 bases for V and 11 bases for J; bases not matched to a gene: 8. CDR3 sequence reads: CASSVAKGTGGRAFF. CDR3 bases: TGTGCCAGCAGCGTAGCTAAGGGGACAGGGGGCCGGGCTTTCTTT. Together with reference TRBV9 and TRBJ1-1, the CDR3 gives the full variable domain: DSGVTQTPKHLITATGQRVTLRCSPRSGDLSVYWYQQSLDQGLQFLIQYYNGEERAKGNILERFSAQQFPDLHSELNLSSLELGDSALYFCASSVAKGTGGRAFFGQGTRLTVV.

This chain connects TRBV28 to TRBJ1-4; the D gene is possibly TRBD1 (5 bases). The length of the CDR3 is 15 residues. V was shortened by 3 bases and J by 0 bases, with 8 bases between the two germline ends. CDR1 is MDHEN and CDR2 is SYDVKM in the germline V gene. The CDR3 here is CASSFSRATNEKLFF. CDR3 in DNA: TGTGCCAGCAGTTTTAGCAGGGCAACTAATGAAAAACTGTTTTTT.

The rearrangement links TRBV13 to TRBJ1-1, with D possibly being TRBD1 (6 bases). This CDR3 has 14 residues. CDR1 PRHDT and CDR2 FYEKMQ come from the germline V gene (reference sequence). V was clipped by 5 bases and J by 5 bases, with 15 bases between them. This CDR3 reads CASSPRGGWTEAFF. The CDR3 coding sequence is TGTGCCAGCAGCCCCAGGGGTGGTTGGACTGAAGCTTTCTTT. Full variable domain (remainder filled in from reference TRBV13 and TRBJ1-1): AAGVIQSPRHLIKEKRETATLKCYPIPRHDTVYWYQQGPGQDPQFLISFYEKMQSDKGSIPDRFSAQQFSDYHSELNMSSLELGDSALYFCASSPRGGWTEAFFGQGTRLTVV.

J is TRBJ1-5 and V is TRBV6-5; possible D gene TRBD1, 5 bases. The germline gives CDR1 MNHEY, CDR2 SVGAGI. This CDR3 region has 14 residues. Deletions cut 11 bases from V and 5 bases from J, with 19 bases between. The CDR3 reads CAVKRGGIYQPQHF. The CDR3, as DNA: TGTGCCGTGAAAAGGGGCGGCATTTATCAGCCCCAGCATTTT.

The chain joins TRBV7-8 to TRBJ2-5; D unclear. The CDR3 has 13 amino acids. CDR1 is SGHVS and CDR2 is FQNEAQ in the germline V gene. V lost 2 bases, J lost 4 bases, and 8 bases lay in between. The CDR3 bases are TGTGCCAGCAGCTTAAGGTGGGCAGAGACCCAGTACTTC. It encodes CASSLRWAETQYF.

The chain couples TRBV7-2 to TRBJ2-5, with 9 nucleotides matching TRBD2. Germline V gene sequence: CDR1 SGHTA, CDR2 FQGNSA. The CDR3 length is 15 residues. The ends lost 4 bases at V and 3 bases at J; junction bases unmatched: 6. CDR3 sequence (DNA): TGTGCCAGCAGCTCGCGGGGGGGCCCTAAAGAGACCCAGTACTTC. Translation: CASSSRGGPKETQYF.

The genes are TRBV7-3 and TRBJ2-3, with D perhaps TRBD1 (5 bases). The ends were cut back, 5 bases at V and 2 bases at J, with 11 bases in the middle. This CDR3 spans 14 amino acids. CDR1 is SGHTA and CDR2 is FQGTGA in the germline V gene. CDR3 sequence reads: CASSPTADTDTQYF. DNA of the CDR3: TGTGCCAGCAGCCCGACAGCCGACACAGATACGCAGTATTTT.

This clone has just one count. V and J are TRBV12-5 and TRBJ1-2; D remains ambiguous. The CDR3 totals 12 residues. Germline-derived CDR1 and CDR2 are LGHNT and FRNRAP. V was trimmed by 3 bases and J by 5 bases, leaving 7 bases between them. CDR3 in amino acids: CASGFPPYGYTF. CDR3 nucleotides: TGTGCTAGTGGTTTTCCCCCTTATGGCTACACCTTC.